The 27 T cell receptor beta chains reported below all come from one sample, sequenced in a study of T-cell reconstitution after alpha-beta-depleted transplantation in children. Unique molecular identifiers were used to barcode this TCRbeta library. TCRdb passed the PCR reads through MiXCR, listing each CDR3 protein once. The sample records around 600,000 distinct CDR3 sequences, about 10% being singletons. Sequencing used PBMCs from the stem cell graft donor, obtained from the stem cell graft. The receptors originated from a human donor who donated a stem cell graft to a child with acute myeloid leukemia.

The chain carries TRBV9 and TRBJ2-3, with D perhaps matching TRBD1 or TRBD2 (6 bases each). Deletions cut 0 bases from V and 0 bases from J, with 20 bases between. This CDR3 contains 19 residues. Germline V lookup: CDR1 SGDLS, CDR2 YYNGEE. The DNA of the CDR3 is TGTGCCAGCAGCGTAGCCCCCGGGGGCGGGGTAGTAAGCACAGATACGCAGTATTTT. Translation: CASSVAPGGGVVSTDTQYF.

The chain links TRBV7-2 to TRBJ2-7; 8 bases line up with TRBD2. Per germline, CDR1 SGHTA and CDR2 FQGNSA. The CDR3 is 13 amino acids. V lost 1 base and J lost 6; bases outside the gene matches: 2. This chain's CDR3 is CASSLERESEQYF. CDR3 bases: TGTGCCAGCAGCTTAGAGCGGGAGTCCGAGCAGTACTTC. Full variable domain (missing parts from reference TRBV7-2 and TRBJ2-7): GAGVSQSPSNKVTEKGKDVELRCDPISGHTALYWYRQSLGQGLEFLIYFQGNSAPDKSGLPSDRFSAERTGGSVSTLTIQRTQQEDSAVYLCASSLERESEQYFGPGTRLTVT.

This clonotype was counted a few times. The chain is built from TRBV5-1 and TRBJ2-7, with a possible D match to TRBD1 (5 bases). V lost 4 bases and J lost 2, with 13 bases in between. The CDR3 extends over 14 amino acids. Germline V gene data show CDR1 as SGHRS and CDR2 as YFSETQ. In DNA, the CDR3 is TGCGCCAGCAGCAAAACTGACAGCACCTACGAGCAGTACTTC. Translated, it gives CASSKTDSTYEQYF.

This clonotype was seen at least ten times. The rearrangement links TRBV29-1 to TRBJ2-3; the match to TRBD1 covers 9 bases. Germline CDR1 is SQVTM and CDR2 is ANQGSEA. Trimming at V came to 6 bases and at J to 2 bases, leaving 3 bases not matched to a gene. The CDR3 contains 13 residues. The CDR3 reads CSVGTGITDTQYF. Here the CDR3 DNA reads TGCAGCGTGGGGACAGGGATCACAGATACGCAGTATTTT.

The chain recombines TRBV2 with TRBJ2-7, with 9 positions matching TRBD2. Germline CDR1 SNHLY, CDR2 FYNNEI. The CDR3 has 15 residues. The V segment lost 6 bases and the J segment 0 bases; nucleotides outside the gene matches: 6. CDR3 amino acids: CASRISGSPSYEQYF. The CDR3 nucleotides read TGTGCCAGCAGGATTAGCGGGAGCCCCTCCTACGAGCAGTACTTC.

This clonotype was seen more than once but under ten times. CDR3 coding DNA: TGTGCTAGTGGTTTGTCCTCTTCGTGGAGTGGCTACACCTTC. Residues: CASGLSSSWSGYTF. The chain is built from TRBV12-5 and TRBJ1-2; no clear D gene. This CDR3 region has 14 residues. Germline-derived CDR1 and CDR2 are LGHNT and FRNRAP. The V end was cut by 2 bases, the J end by 7 bases, with 14 bases between.

V usage is TRBV28 and J usage is TRBJ2-7, with D perhaps TRBD1 or TRBD2 (6 bases each). The ends were cut back, 8 bases at V and 3 bases at J, with 8 bases in the middle. The germline V gene has CDR1 MDHEN and CDR2 SYDVKM. The CDR3 is 11 residues long. CDR3 sequence (DNA): TGTGCCAGCGCGGGACACTACGAGCAGTACTTC. Amino acids: CASAGHYEQYF.

This clonotype was observed a few times. In DNA form, the CDR3 reads TGTGCCAGCAACGATCGCCGTGGCTACACCTTC. Translated, it gives CASNDRRGYTF. The chain carries TRBV9 and TRBJ1-2; D is unresolved. Germline loops: CDR1 SGDLS, CDR2 YYNGEE. V shed 6 bases and J shed 7 bases, with 10 bases lying between them. The CDR3 consists of 11 residues.

This clonotype was counted at least ten times. The chain joins TRBV29-1 to TRBJ2-5, with D perhaps being TRBD1 or TRBD2 (6 bases each). The CDR3 consists of 15 residues. V was pared by 7 bases and J by 0 bases, with 18 bases between. The germline V gene encodes CDR1 SQVTM and CDR2 ANQGSEA. The CDR3 DNA follows: TGCAGCGCCAAGGGAGGACCAGGGGACCAAGAGACCCAGTACTTC. Amino acids: CSAKGGPGDQETQYF.

This clonotype has more than one count but fewer than ten. The chain has TRBV20-1 and TRBJ2-5, with TRBD2 matching over 7 bases. The CDR3 extends over 15 amino acids. V shed 6 bases and J 4 bases; nucleotides not matched to a gene: 14. From germline, CDR1 is DFQATT and CDR2 SNEGSKA (reference sequence). CDR3 residues: CSAKRGSGRAETQYF. DNA for the CDR3: TGCAGTGCGAAGAGGGGATCAGGGAGGGCAGAGACCCAGTACTTC.

This clonotype was observed a handful of times. The chain links TRBV20-1 to TRBJ2-1; 8 nucleotides line up with TRBD2. Germline V CDR1 and CDR2: DFQATT, SNEGSKA (reference sequence). The CDR3 contains 18 residues. V shed 0 bases, J shed 0 bases, and the junction held 10 bases outside the gene matches. The CDR3 sequence is CSARELVGRGSSYNEQFF. The DNA for the CDR3 is TGCAGTGCTAGAGAGTTAGTCGGGAGGGGTAGCTCCTACAATGAGCAGTTCTTC.

This clonotype was detected a few times. V usage is TRBV11-3 and J usage is TRBJ1-1; 7 bases fit TRBD1. The CDR3 runs 14 residues. The V segment lost 5 bases and the J segment 5 bases; nucleotides outside the gene matches: 8. The germline gives CDR1 SGHNT, CDR2 YENEEA. The chain's CDR3 is CASSPGQAATEAFF. The CDR3, as DNA: TGTGCCAGCAGCCCCGGACAGGCAGCGACTGAAGCTTTCTTT. Supplemented by reference TRBV11-3 and TRBJ1-1, the full variable domain reads EAGVVQSPRYKIIEKKQPVAFWCNPISGHNTLYWYLQNLGQGPELLIRYENEEAVDDSQLPKDRFSAERLKGVDSTLKIQPAELGDSAVYLCASSPGQAATEAFFGQGTRLTVV.

The chain couples TRBV6-5 to TRBJ2-1; 8 bases line up with TRBD1. V shed 3 bases, J shed 5 bases, and the junction held 9 bases outside the gene matches. The length of the CDR3 is 16 residues. Germline V lookup: CDR1 MNHEY, CDR2 SVGAGI. The CDR3 here is CASSYETGAGNNEQFF. The CDR3 DNA is TGTGCCAGCAGTTATGAGACAGGGGCAGGAAACAATGAGCAGTTCTTC.

A few counts support this clonotype. The chain links TRBV19 to TRBJ2-4; the D is unclear. The germline V gene encodes CDR1 LNHDA and CDR2 SQIVND (reference sequence). Trimming removed 2 bases from V and 8 bases from J, with 7 bases in between. This CDR3 spans 12 amino acids. In DNA, the CDR3 is TGTGCCAGTAGTATACTACCTGACATTCAGTACTTC. It codes for CASSILPDIQYF.

This clonotype was counted at least ten times. The chain uses TRBV4-3 and TRBJ2-3; D is undetermined. Trimming took off 0 bases at V and 2 bases at J, with 9 bases between the two ends. CDR1 is LGHNA, CDR2 YSLEER, per germline. The CDR3 is made up of 15 amino acids. The CDR3 DNA reads as TGCGCCAGCAGCCAAGATTTGGGCTACACAGATACGCAGTATTTT. This gives the protein CASSQDLGYTDTQYF.

This clonotype was counted only a few times. The rearrangement uses TRBV7-2 and TRBJ2-7; TRBD1 or TRBD2 may be the D gene (5 bases each). In germline, CDR1 is SGHTA, CDR2 FQGNSA. V was clipped by 5 bases and J by 5 bases, with 13 bases between them. The CDR3 consists of 13 residues. CDR3 coding DNA: TGTGCCAGCAGCCGACAGTTGAGGGACGAGCAGTACTTC. Translating it yields CASSRQLRDEQYF.

The chain links TRBV29-1 to TRBJ2-3; unclear D gene. Between the trimmed V and J ends, which lost 5 bases and 0 bases, there was a span of 9 bases. The CDR3 sequence is 13 residues long. Germline values: CDR1 SQVTM, CDR2 ANQGSEA. CDR3 sequence: CSVTGTSTDTQYF. The CDR3 DNA reads TGCAGCGTTACCGGTACTAGCACAGATACGCAGTATTTT.

The chain links TRBV18 to TRBJ2-3; 11 nucleotides agree with TRBD2. V dropped 8 bases and J dropped 0; count of bases not matched to a gene: 19. The germline V gene has CDR1 KGHSH and CDR2 LQKENI. The CDR3 is 20 amino acids. The CDR3 region is CASATSSGRPRRPSTDTQYF. CDR3 DNA sequence: TGTGCCAGCGCAACCTCTAGCGGGAGGCCCAGGCGTCCTAGCACAGATACGCAGTATTTT.

In its sample, this clonotype was seen a few times. CDR3 loop: CASSYFSGSGANVLTF. The CDR3 DNA follows: TGTGCCAGCAGTTACTTTTCGGGCTCTGGGGCCAACGTCCTGACTTTC. The rearrangement joins TRBV6-5 to TRBJ2-6, with no clear D. The CDR3 loop spans 16 amino acids. Trimming stripped 1 base from V and 0 bases from J, with 7 bases between. The germline V gene has CDR1 MNHEY and CDR2 SVGAGI.

This clonotype was counted ten times or more. The chain combines TRBV10-3 with TRBJ2-6, with a possible D match to TRBD1 (5 bases). V lost 3 bases to trimming and J lost 1 base, with 7 bases between them. The CDR3 loop spans 15 amino acids. The V gene's germline CDR1 is ENHRY and CDR2 SYGVKD. The CDR3 DNA reads TGTGCCATCAGTGAAGCAGGGTCTGGGGCCAACGTCCTGACTTTC. Protein product: CAISEAGSGANVLTF.

This clonotype has only a few counts. The rearrangement uses TRBV6-1 and TRBJ2-2; maybe TRBD2 (6 bases). Germline lookup yields CDR1 MNHNS and CDR2 SASEGT. V was clipped by 7 bases and J by 1 base, with 13 bases between them. This CDR3 has 15 residues. The chain's CDR3 is CASTSGTLNTGELFF. The CDR3 nucleotides are TGTGCCAGCACCTCTGGGACTTTGAACACCGGGGAGCTGTTTTTT.

The sample holds many counts of this clonotype. J is TRBJ2-7 and V is TRBV7-9; TRBD2 matches 11 bases. V was pared by 6 bases and J by 2 bases, with 6 bases of the junction left unmatched. This CDR3 has 15 residues. Germline CDR1 is SEHNR and CDR2 is FQNEAQ (reference sequence). The CDR3 DNA sequence: TGTGCCAGCAGTTTCCTAGCGGGAGGAACCTACGAGCAGTACTTC. Protein sequence: CASSFLAGGTYEQYF. Together with reference TRBV7-9 and TRBJ2-7, the CDR3 gives the full variable domain: DTGVSQNPRHKITKRGQNVTFRCDPISEHNRLYWYRQTLGQGPEFLTYFQNEAQLEKSRLLSDRFSAERPKGSFSTLEIQRTEQGDSAMYLCASSFLAGGTYEQYFGPGTRLTVT.

This clonotype came up a few times. The chain uses TRBV20-1 and TRBJ2-3; D is unclear. This CDR3 is built from 12 residues. The V and J ends lost 5 bases and 7 bases respectively, with 13 bases between them. Germline CDR1 is DFQATT and CDR2 is SNEGSKA (reference sequence). CDR3 bases: TGCAGTGCTGGCACGGCTGAGAATACGCAGTATTTT. Translation gives CSAGTAENTQYF.

This clonotype was picked up a small number of times. The chain uses TRBV7-2 and TRBJ2-1; D not resolved. The CDR3 is 16 amino acids. CDR1 SGHTA and CDR2 FQGNSA come from the germline V gene. Trimming pared 5 bases from V and 1 base from J, leaving 15 bases between. The CDR3 loop reads CASSVGSRRSYNEQFF. The CDR3 bases are TGTGCCAGCAGCGTTGGATCCCGCAGGTCCTACAATGAGCAGTTCTTC.

This rearrangement joins TRBV5-1 to TRBJ2-1; D possibly uses TRBD1 or TRBD2 (6 bases each). V gave up 2 bases and J gave up 3 bases, with 12 bases separating them. From germline, CDR1 is SGHRS and CDR2 YFSETQ. This CDR3 contains 15 residues. The chain's CDR3 is CASSFAGQLYNEQFF. CDR3 DNA: TGCGCCAGCAGCTTTGCGGGACAACTCTACAATGAGCAGTTCTTC.

This clonotype showed up just a few times. The chain is built from TRBV4-2 and TRBJ2-1, with 8 bases matching TRBD2. V dropped 1 base and J dropped 3; count of bases not matched to a gene: 11. CDR3 length equals 18 residues. Germline CDR1 reads LGHNA; CDR2 reads YNFKEQ. The CDR3 protein is CASSQASGSSVGYNEQFF. The CDR3 DNA reads TGTGCCAGCAGCCAAGCGAGCGGGAGTTCAGTAGGCTACAATGAGCAGTTCTTC.

This clonotype was picked up many times. The rearrangement joins TRBV10-3 to TRBJ2-1; D is unclear. Germline CDR1 and CDR2: ENHRY and SYGVKD. V was cut by 3 bases and J by 0 bases, with 9 bases left in between. The CDR3 extends over 15 amino acids. The CDR3 sequence is CAISDSLSSYNEQFF. The CDR3 DNA is TGTGCCATCAGTGACTCCCTCAGCTCCTACAATGAGCAGTTCTTC.